This TCR beta chain is from a study of CD8+CD57+ T cells in acquired aplastic anemia. The TCR beta profiling, which covered VDJ combination and CDR3 sequence, was carried out using genomic DNA as the template. TCRdb ran MiXCR on the reads and lists one entry per CDR3 protein. This table has more than 100,000 distinct CDR3 sequences, around 46% appearing once. This clonotype was detected many times. The CDR3 has 13 amino acids. V was cut by 8 bases and J by 0 bases, with 7 bases left in between. The source of this sequence is a human donor in good health, serving as a control. Material: sorted CD4+, CD8+, or CD8+CD57+ T cells (not recorded which) from PBMCs. The chain combines TRBV12-3 or TRBV12-4 with TRBJ2-2; D may match TRBD1 or TRBD2 (5 bases each). This CDR3 is CASEGPNTGELFF. CDR3 DNA: TGTGCCAGCGAGGGGCCGAACACCGGGGAGCTGTTTTTT.